These 27 T cell receptor beta chains were all obtained from the same sample, sequenced in a study of cytomegalovirus exposure and HLA in healthy donors (dated by TCRdb to about 2017). Library creation used the immunoSEQ multiplex PCR assay. For the multiplex PCR, a mixture combining 60 forward primers for TCR Vbeta segments and 13 reverse primers for TCR Jbeta segments was used. TCRdb's version of the immuneACCESS table is confined to in-frame rearrangements and falls short of the full clone set. An unresolved V gene accounts for under half of the shortfall where checked; the remainder is of unknown origin. For this sample the table gives about 92,000 clones, of which 84% were detected only once. Around 6% of the sample is taken by the ten largest. The sample comprised PBMCs. Every receptor here comes from a woman younger than 30 in good health and CMV-seropositive.

V and J are TRBV5-4 and TRBJ2-3; TRBD2 matches at 12 bases. Trimming cost V 4 bases and J 4 bases; bases outside gene matches: 4. This CDR3 contains 15 residues. In germline, CDR1 is SGHNT, CDR2 YYREEE (reference sequence). CDR3 protein: CASSPSSGRADTQYF. CDR3 nucleotide sequence: TGTGCCAGCAGCCCATCTAGCGGGAGGGCAGATACGCAGTATTTT.

The rearrangement links TRBV27 to TRBJ2-5; tentatively, D is TRBD2 (6 bases). V shed 4 bases and J shed 5 bases, with 20 bases lying between them. This CDR3 is built from 16 residues. Germline CDR1 MNHEY, CDR2 SMNVEV (reference sequence). The CDR3 bases are TGTGCCAGCAGTTCACTCCGTGTCGGTGGGGGGGAGACCCAGTACTTC. As protein: CASSSLRVGGGETQYF.

This clone is a singleton in its sample. The chain combines TRBV29-1 with TRBJ1-2, with D possibly matching TRBD1 (6 bases). Trimming stripped 5 bases from V and 2 bases from J, with 9 bases between. This CDR3 is 12 amino acids long. The germline V gene encodes CDR1 SQVTM and CDR2 ANQGSEA. The chain's CDR3 is CSVKTGNYGYTF. CDR3 sequence (DNA): TGCAGCGTTAAGACAGGAAACTATGGCTACACCTTC.

This sequence joins TRBV7-6 and TRBJ2-3; TRBD2 matches at 9 bases. CDR3 length equals 16 residues. CDR1 is SGHVS, CDR2 FNYEAQ, per germline. Unmatched junction bases numbered 5, after V lost 2 bases and J lost 2 bases. The CDR3 DNA follows: TGTGCCAGCAGCTTACGGCGGGGGGGCAACACAGATACGCAGTATTTT. Translated: CASSLRRGGNTDTQYF.

The chain couples TRBV5-1 to TRBJ2-7; 8 bases line up with TRBD1. The CDR3 consists of 15 residues. J was trimmed by 7 bases and V by 1 base; bases with no gene match: 10. Germline CDR1 is SGHRS and CDR2 is YFSETQ. The CDR3 nucleotides are TGCGCCAGCAGCTTGTCAGGCGGACAGGGTGGGGAGCAGTACTTC. Amino acid sequence: CASSLSGGQGGEQYF.

Here the CDR3 reads CASSSKQGGLNEKLFF. The CDR3 region has the DNA TGTGCCAGCAGCTCCAAACAGGGCGGCCTTAATGAAAAACTGTTTTTT. This chain connects TRBV5-6 to TRBJ1-4, with a possible D match to TRBD1 (6 bases). CDR1 and CDR2 (germline): SGHDT, YYEEEE. Trimming cost V 3 bases and J 4 bases, with 16 bases left between them. The CDR3 totals 16 residues.

The table lists this clone with a count of one. This chain links TRBV2 with TRBJ2-4, with TRBD1 matching over 9 bases. Germline V gives CDR1 SNHLY, CDR2 FYNNEI. V trimming: 6 bases; J trimming: 9 bases; junction bases outside the gene matches: 6. The CDR3 sequence is 13 residues long. CDR3 in DNA: TGTGCCAGCAGAGAGGGACAGGGAGCCATTCAGTACTTC. Its translation: CASREGQGAIQYF.

The gene calls are TRBV28 and TRBJ2-7; TRBD2 is a possible D gene (6 bases). The CDR3 totals 15 residues. Trimming shortened V by 3 bases and J by 2 bases, and 14 bases separated the two germline ends. Germline V gene data show CDR1 as MDHEN and CDR2 as SYDVKM. The CDR3 region is CASSFSPAGTYEQYF. As DNA, the CDR3 is TGTGCCAGCAGTTTCTCCCCTGCGGGAACCTACGAGCAGTACTTC. The full variable domain, its missing parts supplied by reference TRBV28 and TRBJ2-7, is DVKVTQSSRYLVKRTGEKVFLECVQDMDHENMFWYRQDPGLGLRLIYFSYDVKMKEKGDIPEGYSVSREKKERFSLILESASTNQTSMYLCASSFSPAGTYEQYFGPGTRLTVT.

The rearrangement joins TRBV5-4 to TRBJ2-1, with 10 bases aligning to TRBD2. The germline V gene has CDR1 SGHNT and CDR2 YYREEE (reference sequence). V lost 5 bases to trimming and J lost 1 base; unmatched junction nucleotides: 12. This CDR3 spans 18 amino acids. CDR3 loop: CASSPLTSGYGSYNEQFF. DNA for the CDR3: TGTGCCAGCAGTCCCCTGACTAGCGGGTATGGGTCCTACAATGAGCAGTTCTTC.

The CDR3 spells CASSPGTDNSPLHF. The CDR3, as DNA: TGTGCCAGCAGCCCCGGGACAGATAATTCACCCCTCCACTTT. The chain uses TRBV9 and TRBJ1-6, with 7 bases aligning to TRBD1. The CDR3 extends over 14 amino acids. CDR1 and CDR2 from the germline V gene are SGDLS and YYNGEE. V shed 4 bases, J shed 5 bases, and the junction held 3 bases outside the gene matches.

There are a few counts of this clone. This chain uses TRBV5-5 with TRBJ2-2; no clear D. This CDR3 is 13 amino acids long. Germline CDR1 and CDR2: SGHKS and YYEKEE (reference sequence). V shed 4 bases and J shed 5 bases, with 9 bases lying between them. The CDR3 loop reads CASSPARTGELFF. The CDR3 coding sequence is TGTGCCAGCAGCCCCGCTCGGACCGGGGAGCTGTTTTTT.

The chain carries TRBV10-2 and TRBJ2-2; TRBD2 agrees at 7 bases. Trimming took 6 bases from V and 1 from J; bases not matched to a gene: 5. The length of the CDR3 is 15 residues. Looked up from germline, CDR1 is WSHSY and CDR2 is SAAADI. This CDR3 is CASSPRGENTGELFF. The CDR3 nucleotides are TGCGCCAGCAGCCCCCGGGGGGAGAACACCGGGGAGCTGTTTTTT.

This rearrangement joins TRBV30 to TRBJ2-1; 9 bases fit TRBD2. Germline CDR1 GTSNPN, CDR2 SVGIG (reference sequence). J gave up 6 bases and V 8 bases, and 5 bases lay outside the gene matches. There are 12 residues in the CDR3. CDR3 DNA: TGTGCCGTAAGAGCGGGAGGCAATGAGCAGTTCTTC. It encodes CAVRAGGNEQFF.

The gene calls are TRBV2 and TRBJ1-2, with D unresolved. CDR1 and CDR2 from the germline V gene are SNHLY and FYNNEI. Trimming removed 6 bases at V and 7 bases at J, with 15 bases between. This CDR3 has 13 amino acids. In DNA form, the CDR3 reads TGTGCCAGCAGCCCCCTGGGAGGGTTTGGCTACACCTTC. This translates into CASSPLGGFGYTF.

J is TRBJ1-2 and V is TRBV28, with TRBD1 matching 8 bases. There are 15 residues in the CDR3. Germline assignment: CDR1 MDHEN and CDR2 SYDVKM. The V gene end was trimmed by 5 bases and the J gene end by 4 bases; junction bases not matched to a gene: 9. The CDR3 nucleotides are TGTGCCAGCAGTAGAAACAGGGGGGAGAGCTATGGCTACACCTTC. Residues: CASSRNRGESYGYTF.

The chain couples TRBV7-9 to TRBJ2-2; maybe TRBD2 (6 bases). The CDR3 has 16 residues. With 8 bases removed from V and 1 base from J, the gap between germline ends came to 17 bases. Germline CDR1 SEHNR, CDR2 FQNEAQ (reference sequence). CDR3 amino acids: CASGVPGGENTGELFF. In DNA, the CDR3 is TGTGCCAGCGGTGTGCCGGGCGGGGAGAACACCGGGGAGCTGTTTTTT.

J is TRBJ1-1 and V is TRBV2, with D uncertain. The CDR3 sequence is 9 residues long. Germline V gene sequence: CDR1 SNHLY, CDR2 FYNNEI. The V end lost 5 bases, the J end lost 8 bases, and 3 bases lay between the germline ends. CDR3 residues: CASSLEAFF. As DNA, the CDR3 is TGTGCCAGCAGTCTGGAAGCTTTCTTT. The full variable domain, with the rest looked up from reference TRBV2 and TRBJ1-1, is EPEVTQTPSHQVTQMGQEVILRCVPISNHLYFYWYRQILGQKVEFLVSFYNNEISEKSEIFDDQFSVERPDGSNFTLKIRSTKLEDSAMYFCASSLEAFFGQGTRLTVV.

The gene calls are TRBV18 and TRBJ2-7; 8 positions match TRBD1. The CDR3 runs to 14 residues. V shed 6 bases, J shed 4 bases, and the junction held 8 bases outside the gene matches. The germline V gene has CDR1 KGHSH and CDR2 LQKENI. CDR3 amino acids: CASSPTGGNYEQYF. As DNA, the CDR3 is TGTGCCAGCTCTCCCACAGGGGGGAATTACGAGCAGTACTTC.

V usage is TRBV6-1 and J usage is TRBJ1-1, with D possibly TRBD1 on 6 matching bases. This CDR3 has 14 residues. Germline loops: CDR1 MNHNS, CDR2 SASEGT. V shed 6 bases and J shed 0 bases, with 11 bases lying between them. The CDR3 bases are TGTGCCAGCAGAGAGGACAGATTGAACACTGAAGCTTTCTTT. This encodes CASREDRLNTEAFF.

The chain links TRBV5-5 to TRBJ1-1; D ambiguous. The V gene's germline CDR1 is SGHKS and CDR2 YYEKEE (reference sequence). V was shortened by 0 bases and J by 1 base, with 7 bases between the two germline ends. This CDR3 has 14 amino acids. CDR3 protein: CASSLVLANTEAFF. CDR3 bases: TGTGCCAGCAGCTTGGTTTTGGCGAACACTGAAGCTTTCTTT. The full variable domain, its missing parts supplied by reference TRBV5-5 and TRBJ1-1, is DAGVTQSPTHLIKTRGQQVTLRCSPISGHKSVSWYQQVLGQGPQFIFQYYEKEERGRGNFPDRFSARQFPNYSSELNVNALLLGDSALYLCASSLVLANTEAFFGQGTRLTVV.

This chain's CDR3 is CASSHLQGKNTEAFF. CDR3 bases: TGCGCCAGCAGCCACCTACAGGGGAAGAACACTGAAGCTTTCTTT. The gene calls are TRBV4-1 and TRBJ1-1, with 7 bases matching TRBD1. The CDR3 sequence is 15 residues long. With V trimmed by 3 bases and J by 1 base, 5 bases remained unmatched. Germline loops: CDR1 MGHRA, CDR2 YSYEKL.

The chain is built from TRBV19 and TRBJ2-1, with 12 bases aligning to TRBD2. V lost 7 bases, J lost 6 bases, and 7 bases stayed unmatched. The CDR3 length is 15 residues. Germline CDR1 and CDR2: LNHDA and SQIVND (reference sequence). CDR3 protein: CASIPSGRALNEQFF. The CDR3 nucleotides read TGTGCCAGTATCCCTAGCGGGAGGGCTCTCAATGAGCAGTTCTTC.

The V and J genes are TRBV5-6 and TRBJ1-2; no clear D gene. The V end lost 4 bases, the J end lost 4 bases, and 8 bases lay between the germline ends. The CDR3 has 12 residues. The germline V gene encodes CDR1 SGHDT and CDR2 YYEEEE. The CDR3 loop is CASSVVGYGYTF. CDR3 sequence (DNA): TGTGCCAGCAGCGTGGTCGGCTATGGCTACACCTTC. The entire variable domain, with the rest obtained from reference TRBV5-6 and TRBJ1-2, is as follows: DAGVTQSPTHLIKTRGQQVTLRCSPKSGHDTVSWYQQALGQGPQFIFQYYEEEERQRGNFPDRFSGHQFPNYSSELNVNALLLGDSALYLCASSVVGYGYTFGSGTRLTVV.

The V gene is TRBV5-6, the J gene TRBJ2-5, with 9 nucleotides matching TRBD1. Germline CDR1 reads SGHDT; CDR2 reads YYEEEE. Trimming removed 5 bases from V and 11 bases from J; junction bases left unmatched: 7. This CDR3 is 12 amino acids long. CDR3 loop: CASRFGTGSQYF. The CDR3 DNA sequence: TGTGCCAGCAGGTTCGGGACAGGGTCGCAGTACTTC.

This clone occurred once. The chain has TRBV2 and TRBJ2-2; TRBD1 agrees at 9 bases. The length of the CDR3 is 14 residues. Per the germline V gene, CDR1 is SNHLY and CDR2 is FYNNEI. V shed 10 bases and J 4 bases; nucleotides not matched to a gene: 7. The CDR3 bases are TGTGCCATCAGGACAGGGGTCGGCACCGGGGAGCTGTTTTTT. As protein: CAIRTGVGTGELFF.

The chain joins TRBV15 to TRBJ1-1, with 8 bases that match TRBD1. Losses at the gene ends were 8 bases for V and 2 bases for J; bases not matched to a gene: 7. There are 14 residues in the CDR3. CDR1 and CDR2 from the germline V gene are LNHNV and YYDKDF (reference sequence). The CDR3 loop reads CATRDRYLNTEAFF. Here the CDR3 DNA reads TGTGCCACCCGGGACAGGTACCTAAACACTGAAGCTTTCTTT.

The rearrangement joins TRBV6-5 to TRBJ2-7, with a tentative D call TRBD1 (6 bases). Germline lookup yields CDR1 MNHEY and CDR2 SVGAGI. V was clipped by 2 bases and J by 2 bases, with 13 bases between them. This CDR3 comprises 15 residues. DNA for the CDR3: TGTGCCAGCAGTTACCTAGGGACACCAACCTACGAGCAGTACTTC. Translated, it gives CASSYLGTPTYEQYF.